Listed below are T cell receptor beta chains from one sample, sequenced in a study of regulatory T cells in long-lasting Graves disease. TCRdb redid the calling of the multiplex PCR reads with MiXCR, one entry per CDR3 protein. The data contain about 370,000 distinct CDR3 sequences, around 16% of them singletons. Sample: peripheral blood mononuclear cells (PBMCs), taken at new diagnosis, from a patient treated with antithyroid drugs. Receptors were obtained from a female donor with Graves disease. CDR3s include the opening cysteine and the closing phenylalanine or tryptophan. A D gene is named only where the DNA matches it firmly. Rows may omit the clone size; those that give it use once, few, many or a size class.

>TRBD2|TRBJ2-1|TRBV29-1|-
TGCAGCGTTGAAAGAGGGACTAGCGGCGACAATGAGCAGTTCTTC
CSVERGTSGDNEQFF
>-|TRBJ1-2|TRBV5-6|many
TGTGCCAGCAGCTTGGAGAGGGGATCCGGCTATGGCTACACCTTC
CASSLERGSGYGYTF
>-|TRBJ1-5|TRBV7-9|many
TGTGCCAGCAGCCCCGCCGGGACCGATAGCAATCAGCCCCAGCATTTT
CASSPAGTDSNQPQHF
>-|TRBJ2-5|TRBV7-2|many
TGTGCCAGCAGCTTCTTGAGGGAAGAGACCCAGTACTTC
CASSFLREETQYF
>-|TRBJ2-7|TRBV11-3|-
TGTGCCAGCAGCTCTTCGGACGGCGCCTACGAGCAGTACTTC
CASSSSDGAYEQYF
>-|TRBJ1-2|TRBV12-3/TRBV12-4|many
TGTGCCAGCAGCCGGACCAGCGGCTATGGCTACACCTTC
CASSRTSGYGYTF
>-|TRBJ1-6|TRBV27|many
TGTGCCAGCAGGCCTCAGGGATATAATTCACCCCTCCACTTT
CASRPQGYNSPLHF
>-|TRBJ2-5|TRBV7-3|-
TGTGCCAGCAGCCCTGAAGGACAAGAGACCCAGTACTTC
CASSPEGQETQYF
>TRBD1|TRBJ2-2|TRBV6-2/TRBV6-3|-
TGTGCCAGCAGTTATTTGTGGACAGGGATCCCCGGGGAGCTGTTTTTT
CASSYLWTGIPGELFF
>-|TRBJ2-7|TRBV5-1|many
TGCGCCAGCAGTAGCTACGGGGGGCGCACGTACGAGCAGTACTTC
CASSSYGGRTYEQYF
>-|TRBJ1-2|TRBV5-1|many
TGCGCCAGTATGGGTAGCCGATATGGCTACACCTTC
CASMGSRYGYTF
>-|TRBJ1-2|TRBV10-2|-
TGCGCCAGCAGTGAGACAGGATTCTATGGCTACACCTTC
CASSETGFYGYTF
>TRBD1|TRBJ1-5|TRBV27|many
TGTGCCAGCACCACGGCAGGGGGCAGACAGCCCCAGCATTTT
CASTTAGGRQPQHF
>TRBD1|TRBJ1-5|TRBV19|-
TGTGCCAGTAGTGTCGGGACAGGTTCTAGCAATCAGCCCCAGCATTTT
CASSVGTGSSNQPQHF
>-|TRBJ2-3|TRBV11-2|-
TGTGCCAGCAGCTTGCGGGGTGGGCGAAGCACAGATACGCAGTATTTT
CASSLRGGRSTDTQYF
>TRBD2|TRBJ2-7|TRBV10-3|-
TGTGCCATCAGTGAGTCGCTGGCGGGAGGGGGCGAGCAGTACTTC
CAISESLAGGGEQYF
>-|TRBJ1-1|TRBV6-1|few
TGTGCCAGCAGTGAAGGCGTCAGTCAAGCTTTCTTT
CASSEGVSQAFF